The sequence of this T cell receptor beta chain was determined in a study of T cell responses to AZD1222 COVID-19 vaccine. The study, taken as a whole, reports: Mostly white British, mostly female donors; authors suggested clonal diversity may be underestimated.

Concerning this clone: Its antigen is unidentified.

Sequencing was performed with immunoSEQ multiplex PCR; in TCRdb, only in-frame clones are kept and a portion is missing. The data show 150,000 to 200,000 clones, around 90% seen once. CDR1 is MGHRA and CDR2 is YSYEKL in the germline V gene. J lost 5 bases, V lost 0 bases, and 5 bases had no gene match. The CDR3 has 16 residues. Sample: peripheral blood, taken on day 0 of MenACWY control vaccination. This sequence joins TRBV4-1 and TRBJ2-2; 8 nucleotides align to TRBD2. This TCR came from an adult in good health. The CDR3 region has the DNA TGCGCCAGCAGCCAAGATACTAGCGGTATAACCGGGGAGCTGTTTTTT. This encodes CASSQDTSGITGELFF.